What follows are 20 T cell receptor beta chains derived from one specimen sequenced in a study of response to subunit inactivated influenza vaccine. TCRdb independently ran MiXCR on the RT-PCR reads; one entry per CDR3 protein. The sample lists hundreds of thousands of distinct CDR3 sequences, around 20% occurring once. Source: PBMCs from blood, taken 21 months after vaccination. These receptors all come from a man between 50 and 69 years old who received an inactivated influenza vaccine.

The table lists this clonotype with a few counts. The CDR3 spells CASSDGLWGEQYF. The CDR3 DNA sequence: TGCGCCAGCAGTGATGGCCTATGGGGCGAGCAGTACTTC. The V and J genes are TRBV10-1 and TRBJ2-7; D gene unclear. In germline, CDR1 is WNHNN, CDR2 SYGVQD (reference sequence). The V and J ends lost 3 bases and 6 bases respectively, with 12 bases between them. The CDR3 is 13 amino acids.

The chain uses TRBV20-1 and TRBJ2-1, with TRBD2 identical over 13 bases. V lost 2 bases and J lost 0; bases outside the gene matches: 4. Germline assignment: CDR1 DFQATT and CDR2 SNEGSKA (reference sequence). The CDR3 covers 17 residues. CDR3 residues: CSARIGTSGNSYNEQFF. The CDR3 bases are TGCAGTGCTAGAATCGGGACTAGCGGGAACTCCTACAATGAGCAGTTCTTC.

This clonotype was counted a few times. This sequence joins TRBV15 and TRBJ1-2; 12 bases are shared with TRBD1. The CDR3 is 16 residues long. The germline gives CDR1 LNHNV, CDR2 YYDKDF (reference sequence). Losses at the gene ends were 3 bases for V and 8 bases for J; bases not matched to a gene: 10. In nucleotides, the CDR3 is TGTGCCACCAGCAGTCAACCGGGACAGGGGGCTGGCGGCTACACCTTC. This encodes CATSSQPGQGAGGYTF.

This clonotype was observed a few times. CDR3 sequence reads: CASSQDQRRATTF. The DNA of the CDR3 is TGTGCCAGCAGCCAAGACCAGAGACGCGCAACCACCTTC. The chain has TRBV4-2 and TRBJ1-2; D not certain. Looked up from germline, CDR1 is LGHNA and CDR2 is YNFKEQ. Trimming shortened V by 0 bases and J by 13 bases, and 15 bases separated the two germline ends. There are 13 residues in the CDR3.

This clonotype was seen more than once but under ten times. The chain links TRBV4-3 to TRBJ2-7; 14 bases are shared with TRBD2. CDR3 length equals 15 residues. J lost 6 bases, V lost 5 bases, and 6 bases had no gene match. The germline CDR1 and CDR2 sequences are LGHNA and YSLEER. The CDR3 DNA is TGCGCCAGCAGCTACGGGACTAGCGGGAGTTCCGAGCAGTACTTC. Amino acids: CASSYGTSGSSEQYF.

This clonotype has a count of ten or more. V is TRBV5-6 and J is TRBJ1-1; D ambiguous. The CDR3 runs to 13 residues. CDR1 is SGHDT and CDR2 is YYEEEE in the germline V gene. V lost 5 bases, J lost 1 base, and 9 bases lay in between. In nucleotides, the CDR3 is TGTGCCAGCAGGGGTATCGCGAACACTGAAGCTTTCTTT. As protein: CASRGIANTEAFF.

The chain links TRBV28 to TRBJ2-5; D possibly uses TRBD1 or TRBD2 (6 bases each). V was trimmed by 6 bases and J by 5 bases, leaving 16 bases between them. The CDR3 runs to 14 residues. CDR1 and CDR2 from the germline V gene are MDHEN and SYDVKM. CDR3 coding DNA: TGTGCCAGCAGCGGGGACTTTGACAGGGAGACCCAGTACTTC. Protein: CASSGDFDRETQYF. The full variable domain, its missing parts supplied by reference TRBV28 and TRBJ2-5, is DVKVTQSSRYLVKRTGEKVFLECVQDMDHENMFWYRQDPGLGLRLIYFSYDVKMKEKGDIPEGYSVSREKKERFSLILESASTNQTSMYLCASSGDFDRETQYFGPGTRLLVL.

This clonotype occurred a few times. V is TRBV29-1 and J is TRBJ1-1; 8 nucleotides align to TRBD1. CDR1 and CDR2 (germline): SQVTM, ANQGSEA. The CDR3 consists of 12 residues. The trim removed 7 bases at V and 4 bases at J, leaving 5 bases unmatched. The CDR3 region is CSARQGATEAFF. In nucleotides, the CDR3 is TGCAGCGCAAGGCAGGGGGCCACTGAAGCTTTCTTT.

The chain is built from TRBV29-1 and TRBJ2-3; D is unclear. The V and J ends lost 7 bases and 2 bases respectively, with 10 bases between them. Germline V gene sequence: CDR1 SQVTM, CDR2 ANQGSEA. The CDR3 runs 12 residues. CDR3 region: CSAARLTDTQYF. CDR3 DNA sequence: TGCAGCGCCGCGAGGCTCACAGATACGCAGTATTTT.

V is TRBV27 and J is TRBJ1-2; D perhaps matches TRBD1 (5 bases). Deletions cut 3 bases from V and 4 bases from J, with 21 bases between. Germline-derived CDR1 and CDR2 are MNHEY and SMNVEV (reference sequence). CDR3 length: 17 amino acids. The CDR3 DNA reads TGTGCCAGCAGTTTCCAACCTATACCGACAGATAGCTATGGCTACACCTTC. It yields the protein CASSFQPIPTDSYGYTF.

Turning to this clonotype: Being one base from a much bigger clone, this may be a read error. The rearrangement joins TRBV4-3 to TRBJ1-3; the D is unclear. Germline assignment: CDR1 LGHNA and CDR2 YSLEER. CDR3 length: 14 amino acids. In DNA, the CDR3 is TGCGTCAGCAGCCAAGGGCTTACGGATAACACCATATATTTT. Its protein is CVSSQGLTDNTIYF.

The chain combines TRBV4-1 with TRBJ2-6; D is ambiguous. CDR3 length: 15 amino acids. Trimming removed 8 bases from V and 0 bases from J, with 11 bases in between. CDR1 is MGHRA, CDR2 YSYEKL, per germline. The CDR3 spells CASHKPGSGANVLTF. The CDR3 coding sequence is TGCGCCAGCCATAAGCCGGGCTCTGGGGCCAACGTCCTGACTTTC.

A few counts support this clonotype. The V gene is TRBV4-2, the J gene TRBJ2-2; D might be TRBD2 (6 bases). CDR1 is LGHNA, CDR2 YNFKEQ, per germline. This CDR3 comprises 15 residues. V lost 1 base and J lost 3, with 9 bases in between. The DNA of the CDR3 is TGTGCCAGCAGCCAAGGGAGGGCGGACACCGGGGAGCTGTTTTTT. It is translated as CASSQGRADTGELFF.

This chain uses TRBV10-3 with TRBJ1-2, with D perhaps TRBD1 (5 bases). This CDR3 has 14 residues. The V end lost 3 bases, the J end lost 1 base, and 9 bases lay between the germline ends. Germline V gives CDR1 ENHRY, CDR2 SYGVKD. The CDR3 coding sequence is TGTGCCATCAGTGAACGACAGAGTAACTATGGCTACACCTTC. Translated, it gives CAISERQSNYGYTF.

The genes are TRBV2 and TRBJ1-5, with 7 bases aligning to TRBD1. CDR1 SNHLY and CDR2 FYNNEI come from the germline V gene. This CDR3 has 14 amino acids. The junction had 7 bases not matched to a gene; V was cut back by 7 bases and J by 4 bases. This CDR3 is CASKGTAENQPQHF. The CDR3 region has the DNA TGTGCCAGCAAAGGGACAGCCGAAAATCAGCCCCAGCATTTT.

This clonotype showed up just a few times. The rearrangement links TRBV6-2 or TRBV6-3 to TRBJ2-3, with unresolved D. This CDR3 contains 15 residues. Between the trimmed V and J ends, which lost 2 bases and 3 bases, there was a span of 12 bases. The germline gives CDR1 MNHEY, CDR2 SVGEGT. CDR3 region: CASSYRAVRTDTQYF. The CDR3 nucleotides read TGTGCCAGCAGTTACCGTGCGGTGAGAACAGATACGCAGTATTTT.

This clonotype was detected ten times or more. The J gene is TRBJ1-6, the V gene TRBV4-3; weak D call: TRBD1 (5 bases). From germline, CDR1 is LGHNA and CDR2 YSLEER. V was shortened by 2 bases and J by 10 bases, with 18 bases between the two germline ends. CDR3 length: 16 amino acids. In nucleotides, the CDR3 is TGCGCCAGCAGCCAACGCACGGGGGGAGGTGGATCACCCCTCCACTTT. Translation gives CASSQRTGGGGSPLHF.

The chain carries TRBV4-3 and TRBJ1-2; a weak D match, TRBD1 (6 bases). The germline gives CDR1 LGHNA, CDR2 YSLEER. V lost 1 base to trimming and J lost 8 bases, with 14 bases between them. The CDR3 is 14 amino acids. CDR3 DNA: TGCGCCAGCAGCCAAGTAGGACAGCGCCGGGGCTACACCTTC. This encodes CASSQVGQRRGYTF.

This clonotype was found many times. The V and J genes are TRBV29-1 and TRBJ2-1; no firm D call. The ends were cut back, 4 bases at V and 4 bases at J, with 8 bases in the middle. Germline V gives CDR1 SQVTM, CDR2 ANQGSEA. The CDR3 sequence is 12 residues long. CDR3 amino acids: CSVGHRYNEQFF. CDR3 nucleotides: TGCAGCGTTGGTCACCGTTACAATGAGCAGTTCTTC.

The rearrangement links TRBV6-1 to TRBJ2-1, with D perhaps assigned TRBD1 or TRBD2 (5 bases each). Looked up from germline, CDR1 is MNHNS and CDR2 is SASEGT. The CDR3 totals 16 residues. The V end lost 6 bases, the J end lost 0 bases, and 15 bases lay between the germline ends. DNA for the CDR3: TGTGCCAGCAGAAAGACCGGGACGCTCTCCTACAATGAGCAGTTCTTC. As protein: CASRKTGTLSYNEQFF.